Listed below are T cell receptor delta chains from one sample, sequenced in a study of gamma-delta T cells after stem cell transplantation. TCRdb applied CATT to the RT-PCR reads for clone calling. The sample carries some 780 delta-chain clones, approximately 3.4% recorded once. Sequenced material: gamma-delta T cells. The source is a human donor. It is not recorded whose cells these are; they may come from a transplant donor. The CDR3 runs from the conserved cysteine through the conserved F or W. The order of the fields is V gene, J gene, clone size, D gene, CDR3 protein, CDR3 DNA. The D gene is left open where the match is weak. Size tells how often a clone was seen (once, few, many) or the class of an expanded clone, and some rows leave it out.

V gene: TRDV1
J gene: TRDJ1
clone size: -
D gene: TRDD3
CDR3 protein: CALGESRVLLLPFGYWGYTDKLLFF
CDR3 DNA: TGTGCTCTTGGGGAATCGCGGGTCCTACTTCTTCCGTTTGGGTACTGGGGGTACACCGATAAACTCCTCTTTTTC

V gene: TRDV2
J gene: TRDJ1
clone size: -
D gene: TRDD3
CDR3 protein: CACEPLPWGDTADKLIF
CDR3 DNA: TGTGCCTGTGAACCTCTGCCCTGGGGGGATACAGCCGATAAACTCATCTTT

V gene: TRDV1
J gene: TRDJ1
clone size: large
D gene: TRDD3
CDR3 protein: CALGDPLFSRGYADKLIF
CDR3 DNA: TGTGCTCTTGGGGACCCCCTTTTTTCGCGGGGATACGCCGATAAACTCATCTTT

V gene: TRDV1
J gene: TRDJ3
clone size: large
D gene: TRDD3
CDR3 protein: CALGLGRLSPTGGYDSWDTRQMFF
CDR3 DNA: TGTGCTCTTGGTTTGGGTCGGCTCTCCCCAACTGGGGGATACGATTCCTGGGACACCCGACAGATGTTTTTC

V gene: TRDV1
J gene: TRDJ1
clone size: large
D gene: -
CDR3 protein: CALGELQPRVGYWVCDKLIF
CDR3 DNA: TGTGCTCTTGGGGAACTTCAACCCAGAGTTGGGTACTGGGTTTGCGATAAACTCATCTTT

V gene: TRDV1
J gene: TRDJ1
clone size: large
D gene: TRDD3
CDR3 protein: CALGEVSSSYWGMTGPDKLIF
CDR3 DNA: TGTGCTCTTGGGGAAGTTTCCTCCTCGTACTGGGGGATGACGGGGCCCGATAAACTCATCTTT

V gene: TRDV2
J gene: TRDJ1
clone size: -
D gene: TRDD3
CDR3 protein: CACDRLGVLYTDKLIF
CDR3 DNA: TGTGCCTGTGACAGACTGGGGGTCTTGTACACCGATAAACTCATCTTT

V gene: TRDV1
J gene: TRDJ1
clone size: -
D gene: TRDD3
CDR3 protein: CALGEFLPSRHWGILSDKLIF
CDR3 DNA: TGTGCTCTTGGGGAATTCCTCCCCAGTCGGCACTGGGGGATACTGAGCGATAAGCTCATCTTT

V gene: TRDV1
J gene: TRDJ1
clone size: large
D gene: TRDD3
CDR3 protein: CALGKGFLRRTGGYSTDKLIF
CDR3 DNA: TGTGCTCTTGGGAAGGGTTTCCTACGTCGTACTGGGGGATACTCAACCGATAAACTCATCTTT

V gene: TRDV1
J gene: TRDJ1
clone size: -
D gene: TRDD3
CDR3 protein: CALGELFPVLGVLYTDKLIF
CDR3 DNA: TGTGCTCTTGGGGAACTATTCCCAGTACTGGGGGTCTTGTACACCGATAAACTCATCTTT

V gene: TRDV1
J gene: TRDJ1
clone size: hyperexpanded
D gene: -
CDR3 protein: CALGELSHGLPIWGIVFIGDKLIF
CDR3 DNA: TGTGCTCTTGGGGAACTTTCCCATGGCCTTCCTATATGGGGGATAGTCTTTATAGGCGATAAACTCATCTTT

V gene: TRDV2
J gene: TRDJ1
clone size: -
D gene: -
CDR3 protein: CACDPLGHTDKLIF
CDR3 DNA: TGTGCCTGTGACCCTCTGGGGCACACCGATAAACTCATCTTT

V gene: TRDV2
J gene: TRDJ1
clone size: -
D gene: TRDD3
CDR3 protein: CACDRLGDNHLPYTDKLIF
CDR3 DNA: TGTGCCTGTGACAGACTGGGGGACAACCATTTACCTTACACCGATAAACTCATCTTT

V gene: TRDV2
J gene: TRDJ1
clone size: -
D gene: TRDD3
CDR3 protein: CACETLGELGDIRTDKLIF
CDR3 DNA: TGTGCCTGTGAGACCCTTGGGGAGCTGGGGGATATTAGGACCGATAAACTCATCTTT

V gene: TRDV2
J gene: TRDJ1
clone size: large
D gene: TRDD3
CDR3 protein: CACDQVLGDKDPKNTDKLIF
CDR3 DNA: TGTGCCTGTGACCAAGTACTGGGGGATAAAGATCCTAAAAACACCGATAAACTCATCTTT

V gene: TRDV1
J gene: TRDJ3
clone size: -
D gene: TRDD3
CDR3 protein: CALGLGRLSPTGGYASWDTRQMFF
CDR3 DNA: TGTGCTCTTGGTTTGGGTCGGCTCTCCCCAACTGGGGGATACGCCTCCTGGGACACCCGACAGATGTTTTTC

V gene: TRDV1
J gene: TRDJ1
clone size: -
D gene: TRDD3
CDR3 protein: CALGELGTLLGADTDKLIF
CDR3 DNA: TGTGCTCTTGGGGAACTCGGTACCTTACTGGGGGCCGACACCGATAAACTCATCTTT

V gene: TRDV1
J gene: TRDJ1
clone size: large
D gene: TRDD3
CDR3 protein: CALGETMGEYWGILSDKLIF
CDR3 DNA: TGTGCTCTTGGGGAAACAATGGGGGAGTACTGGGGGATACTTTCCGATAAACTCATCTTT

V gene: TRDV1
J gene: TRDJ1
clone size: -
D gene: TRDD3
CDR3 protein: CALGETMGEYWGIRWADKLIF
CDR3 DNA: TGTGCTCTTGGGGAAACAATGGGGGAGTACTGGGGGATACGGTGGGCCGATAAACTCATCTTT

V gene: TRDV1
J gene: TRDJ1
clone size: large
D gene: TRDD3
CDR3 protein: CALGLPQYWGYTDKLIF
CDR3 DNA: TGTGCTCTTGGACTTCCCCAGTACTGGGGGTACACCGATAAACTCATCTTT

V gene: TRDV1
J gene: TRDJ1
clone size: large
D gene: TRDD3
CDR3 protein: CALGVRPGGYLADKLIF
CDR3 DNA: TGTGCTCTTGGGGTCAGACCTGGGGGATACCTCGCCGATAAACTCATCTTT

V gene: TRAV29/DV5
J gene: TRDJ1
clone size: medium-sized
D gene: -
CDR3 protein: CAASAKPSYVPGGYGSGYTDKLIF
CDR3 DNA: TGTGCAGCAAGCGCGAAGCCTTCCTACGTCCCTGGGGGATATGGGTCGGGTTACACCGATAAACTCATCTTT

V gene: TRDV2
J gene: TRDJ1
clone size: -
D gene: -
CDR3 protein: CACETLGEPQPVFLRLYWGHTGGYTDKLIF
CDR3 DNA: TGTGCCTGTGAGACCCTTGGGGAGCCTCAACCGGTCTTCCTACGGTTGTACTGGGGACATACGGGGGGGTACACCGATAAACTCATCTTT

V gene: TRDV3
J gene: TRDJ1
clone size: large
D gene: -
CDR3 protein: CAWPWTDKLIF
CDR3 DNA: TGTGCCTGGCCGTGGACCGATAAACTCATCTTT

V gene: TRDV1
J gene: TRDJ1
clone size: hyperexpanded
D gene: TRDD3
CDR3 protein: CALTKYWGIINTDKLIF
CDR3 DNA: TGTGCTCTCACCAAGTACTGGGGGATAATAAACACCGATAAACTCATCTTT

V gene: TRDV2
J gene: TRDJ1
clone size: few
D gene: TRDD3
CDR3 protein: CACDPLLLGDPYTDKLIF
CDR3 DNA: TGTGCCTGTGACCCCCTCTTACTGGGGGACCCGTACACCGATAAACTCATCTTT

V gene: TRDV2
J gene: TRDJ3
clone size: few
D gene: -
CDR3 protein: CACDTAGASSWDTRQMFF
CDR3 DNA: TGTGCCTGTGACACCGCTGGGGCAAGCTCCTGGGACACCCGACAGATGTTTTTC

V gene: TRDV2
J gene: TRDJ3
clone size: few
D gene: TRDD3
CDR3 protein: CACDTVGLLAGGLRSWDTRQMFF
CDR3 DNA: TGTGCCTGTGACACCGTGGGCTTACTAGCTGGGGGATTACGCTCCTGGGACACCCGACAGATGTTTTTC

V gene: TRDV2
J gene: TRDJ1
clone size: few
D gene: TRDD3
CDR3 protein: CACQVLGDTATDKLIF
CDR3 DNA: TGTGCCTGCCAAGTACTGGGGGATACGGCAACCGATAAACTCATCTTT

V gene: TRDV2
J gene: TRDJ1
clone size: large
D gene: TRDD3
CDR3 protein: CACDSLGADTDKLIF
CDR3 DNA: TGTGCCTGTGACTCACTGGGGGCCGACACCGATAAACTCATCTTT

V gene: TRDV2
J gene: TRDJ1
clone size: few
D gene: -
CDR3 protein: CACDTIGGSAYTDKLIF
CDR3 DNA: TGTGCCTGTGACACTATTGGGGGCTCTGCCTACACCGATAAACTCATCTTT

V gene: TRDV1
J gene: TRDJ1
clone size: large
D gene: TRDD3
CDR3 protein: CALGEAGLPNRRLGDPYTDKLIF
CDR3 DNA: TGTGCTCTTGGGGAAGCAGGCCTTCCTAATCGGAGACTGGGGGATCCGTACACCGATAAACTCATCTTT

V gene: TRDV2
J gene: TRDJ1
clone size: -
D gene: TRDD3
CDR3 protein: CACDTVGGGYPNTDKLIF
CDR3 DNA: TGTGCCTGCGACACCGTTGGTGGGGGATACCCTAACACCGATAAACTCATCTTT

V gene: TRDV2
J gene: TRDJ3
clone size: hyperexpanded
D gene: -
CDR3 protein: CACDTAWGASDLSWDTRQMFF
CDR3 DNA: TGTGCCTGTGACACCGCCTGGGGAGCGTCCGACCTCTCCTGGGACACCCGACAGATGTTTTTC

V gene: TRDV1
J gene: TRDJ1
clone size: -
D gene: TRDD3
CDR3 protein: CALGELFPVLGADTDKLIF
CDR3 DNA: TGTGCTCTTGGGGAACTATTCCCAGTACTGGGGGCCGACACCGATAAACTCATCTTT

V gene: TRDV1
J gene: TRDJ1
clone size: hyperexpanded
D gene: TRDD3
CDR3 protein: CALGALFPRTGGYSSDKLIF
CDR3 DNA: TGTGCTCTTGGGGCACTATTCCCCCGTACTGGGGGATACTCGTCCGATAAACTCATCTTT

V gene: TRDV2
J gene: TRDJ1
clone size: -
D gene: TRDD3
CDR3 protein: CACDTLGDRGDKLIF
CDR3 DNA: TGTGCCTGTGACACTCTGGGGGATAGGGGCGATAAACTCATCTTT

V gene: TRDV2
J gene: TRDJ1
clone size: few
D gene: TRDD3
CDR3 protein: CACDQVLGDRVTDKLIF
CDR3 DNA: TGTGCCTGTGACCAAGTACTGGGGGATAGGGTCACCGATAAACTCATCTTT

V gene: TRDV2
J gene: TRDJ1
clone size: once
D gene: TRDD3
CDR3 protein: CACDLLGDHDKLIF
CDR3 DNA: TGTGCCTGTGACCTACTGGGGGATCACGATAAACTCATCTTT

V gene: TRDV2
J gene: TRDJ1
clone size: large
D gene: TRDD3
CDR3 protein: CACDTVVGDTGPYTDKLIF
CDR3 DNA: TGTGCCTGTGACACCGTGGTGGGGGATACAGGGCCGTACACCGATAAACTCATCTTT

V gene: TRDV2
J gene: TRDJ1
clone size: few
D gene: TRDD3
CDR3 protein: CACDSLGILGDTVEADKLIF
CDR3 DNA: TGTGCCTGTGACTCGTTGGGGATACTGGGGGATACGGTGGAGGCCGATAAACTCATCTTT

V gene: TRDV2
J gene: TRDJ1
clone size: -
D gene: TRDD3
CDR3 protein: CACDQVLGDIRTDKLIF
CDR3 DNA: TGTGCCTGTGACCAAGTACTGGGGGATATTAGGACCGATAAACTCATCTTT

V gene: TRDV2
J gene: TRDJ1
clone size: few
D gene: TRDD3
CDR3 protein: CACDPLLLGVWCTDKLIF
CDR3 DNA: TGTGCCTGTGACCCCCTCTTACTGGGGGTTTGGTGCACCGATAAACTCATCTTT

V gene: TRDV1
J gene: TRDJ1
clone size: few
D gene: TRDD3
CDR3 protein: CALGELGTLLGIWAADKLIF
CDR3 DNA: TGTGCTCTTGGGGAACTCGGTACCTTACTGGGGATTTGGGCCGCCGATAAACTCATCTTT

V gene: TRDV2
J gene: TRDJ1
clone size: large
D gene: TRDD3
CDR3 protein: CACDRLGDNTDKLIF
CDR3 DNA: TGTGCCTGTGACAGACTGGGGGACAACACCGATAAACTCATCTTT

V gene: TRDV1
J gene: TRDJ1
clone size: hyperexpanded
D gene: TRDD3
CDR3 protein: CALGELGTLLGVWCTDKLIF
CDR3 DNA: TGTGCTCTTGGGGAACTCGGTACCTTACTGGGGGTTTGGTGCACCGATAAACTCATCTTT

V gene: TRDV2
J gene: TRDJ1
clone size: -
D gene: TRDD3
CDR3 protein: CACDTLLGDNTDKLIF
CDR3 DNA: TGTGCCTGTGACACCCTACTGGGGGACAACACCGATAAACTCATCTTT

V gene: TRDV3
J gene: TRDJ1
clone size: hyperexpanded
D gene: -
CDR3 protein: CAFLGKWAQYTDKLIF
CDR3 DNA: TGTGCCTTTTTGGGCAAGTGGGCTCAGTACACCGATAAACTCATCTTT

V gene: TRDV2
J gene: TRDJ1
clone size: -
D gene: TRDD3
CDR3 protein: CACDQVLGDWNTDKLIF
CDR3 DNA: TGTGCCTGTGACCAAGTACTGGGGGATTGGAACACCGATAAACTCATCTTT

V gene: TRDV1
J gene: TRDJ1
clone size: -
D gene: TRDD3
CDR3 protein: CALGERIFHSYWGIINTDKLIF
CDR3 DNA: TGTGCTCTTGGGGAACGGATCTTCCACTCGTACTGGGGGATAATAAACACCGATAAACTCATCTTT

V gene: TRDV1
J gene: TRDJ4
clone size: few
D gene: TRDD3
CDR3 protein: CALGERFWWGIPVTGQIF
CDR3 DNA: TGTGCTCTTGGGGAACGGTTCTGGTGGGGGATACCAGTAACAGGGCAGATCTTT

V gene: TRDV2
J gene: TRDJ1
clone size: few
D gene: TRDD3
CDR3 protein: CACETLGELGVLYTDKLIF
CDR3 DNA: TGTGCCTGTGAGACCCTTGGGGAGCTGGGGGTCTTGTACACCGATAAACTCATCTTT

V gene: TRDV1
J gene: TRDJ1
clone size: -
D gene: TRDD3
CDR3 protein: CALTKYWGILSDKLIF
CDR3 DNA: TGTGCTCTCACCAAGTACTGGGGGATACTGAGCGATAAACTCATCTTT

V gene: TRDV2
J gene: TRDJ3
clone size: -
D gene: TRDD3
CDR3 protein: CACDTATGGISWDTRQMFF
CDR3 DNA: TGTGCCTGTGACACCGCAACTGGGGGTATTTCCTGGGACACCCGACAGATGTTTTTC